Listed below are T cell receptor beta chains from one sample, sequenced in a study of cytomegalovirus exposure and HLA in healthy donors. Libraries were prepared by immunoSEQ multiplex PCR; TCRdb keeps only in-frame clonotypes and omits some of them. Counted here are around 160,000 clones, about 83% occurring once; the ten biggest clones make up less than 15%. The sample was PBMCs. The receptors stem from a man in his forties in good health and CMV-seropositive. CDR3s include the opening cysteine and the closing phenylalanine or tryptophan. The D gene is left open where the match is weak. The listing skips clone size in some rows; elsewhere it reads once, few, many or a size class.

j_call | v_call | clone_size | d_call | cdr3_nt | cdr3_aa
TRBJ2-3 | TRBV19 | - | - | TGTGCCAGTAGCCCCGGGACTCAATCCACAGATACGCAGTATTTT | CASSPGTQSTDTQYF
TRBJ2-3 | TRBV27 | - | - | TGTGCCAGCAGTTTGCTGGGGGCGCCTACGCAGTATTTT | CASSLLGAPTQYF
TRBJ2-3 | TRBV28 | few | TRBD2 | TGTGCCAGCAGCCCGCCTCCTGGCGGGAGAACCGATACGCAGTATTTT | CASSPPPGGRTDTQYF
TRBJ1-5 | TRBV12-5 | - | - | TGTGCTAGTGGTTTCTCCCCGGGGAGGGGCCAGCCCCAGCATTTT | CASGFSPGRGQPQHF
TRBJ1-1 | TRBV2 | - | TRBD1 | TGTGCCAGCAGTTCCGGGACAGGGACGGGAGCTTTCTTT | CASSSGTGTGAFF
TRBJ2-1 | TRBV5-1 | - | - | TGCGCCAGCAGCTTAAGCACAGGCAATGAGCAGTTCTTC | CASSLSTGNEQFF
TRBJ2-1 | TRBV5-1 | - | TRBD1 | TGCGCCAGCAGCCCGGAAGGGGGCACCTACAATGAGCAGTTCTTC | CASSPEGGTYNEQFF
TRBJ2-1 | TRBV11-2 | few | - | TGTGCCAGCAGCTTACCTTCAGGGTACAATGAGCAGTTCTTC | CASSLPSGYNEQFF
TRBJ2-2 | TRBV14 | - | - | TGTGCCAGCAGCCGAGGGGGGCAGGGGGAGACCGGGGAGCTGTTTTTT | CASSRGGQGETGELFF
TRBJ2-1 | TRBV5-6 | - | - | TGTGCCAGCAGCTTGGTAGGGGCCCATGAGCAGTTCTTC | CASSLVGAHEQFF
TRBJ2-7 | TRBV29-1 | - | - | TGCAGCGTGTTCGGTCATTTGGGGCACTACGAGCAGTACTTC | CSVFGHLGHYEQYF
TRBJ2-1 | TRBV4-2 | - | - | TGTGCCAGCAGCCAAGCCATTGGACTGGAGGACGAGCAGTTCTTC | CASSQAIGLEDEQFF
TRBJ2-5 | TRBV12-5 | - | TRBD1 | TGTGCTAGTGGTTTGTCTCGGGACAGCCTCGTCCAGACCCAGTACTTC | CASGLSRDSLVQTQYF
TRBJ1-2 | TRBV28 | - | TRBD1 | TGTGCCAGCAGCCCTTGGGACAGTCATGGCTACACCTTC | CASSPWDSHGYTF
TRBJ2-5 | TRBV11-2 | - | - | TGTGCCAGCAGCTTAGGGAGTGGTCGAGAGACCCAGTACTTC | CASSLGSGRETQYF
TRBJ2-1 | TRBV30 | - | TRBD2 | TGTGCCTGGAGTCCGACTAGCGGCTCCTACAATGAGCAGTTCTTC | CAWSPTSGSYNEQFF
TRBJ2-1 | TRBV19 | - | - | TGTGCCAGTAGTATAGGAACAGGCGACAATGAGCAGTTCTTC | CASSIGTGDNEQFF
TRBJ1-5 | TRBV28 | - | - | TGTGCCACCACACCTTTACCCAATCAGCCCCAGCATTTT | CATTPLPNQPQHF
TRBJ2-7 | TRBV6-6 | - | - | TGTGCCAGCAGTACGCCGGGACACCTCTACGAGCAGTACTTC | CASSTPGHLYEQYF
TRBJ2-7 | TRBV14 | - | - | TGTGCCAGCAGCCAAGATTGGGGCGGGGGCACGCGGGAGCAGTACTTC | CASSQDWGGGTREQYF
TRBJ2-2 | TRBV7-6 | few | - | TGTGCCAGCAGCGTGGGAGCTTCTACCGGGGAGCTGTTTTTT | CASSVGASTGELFF
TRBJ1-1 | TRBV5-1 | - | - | TGCGCCAGCAGCTTGGTCAGGGACACTGAAGCTTTCTTT | CASSLVRDTEAFF
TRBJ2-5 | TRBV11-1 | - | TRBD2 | TGTGCCAGCGGCCCGGGAGGTTCACAAGAGACCCAGTACTTC | CASGPGGSQETQYF